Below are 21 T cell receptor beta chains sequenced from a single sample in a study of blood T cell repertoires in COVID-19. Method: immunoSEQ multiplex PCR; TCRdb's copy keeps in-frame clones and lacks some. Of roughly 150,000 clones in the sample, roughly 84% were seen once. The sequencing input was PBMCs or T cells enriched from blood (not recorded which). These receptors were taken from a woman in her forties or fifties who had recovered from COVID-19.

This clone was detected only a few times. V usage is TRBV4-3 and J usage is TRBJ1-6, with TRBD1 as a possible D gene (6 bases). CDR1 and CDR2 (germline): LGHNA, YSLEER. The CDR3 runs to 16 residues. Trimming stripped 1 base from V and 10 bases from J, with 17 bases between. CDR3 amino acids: CASSQGPPGAGSPLHF. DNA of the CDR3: TGCGCCAGCAGCCAAGGGCCACCAGGGGCTGGATCACCCCTCCACTTT.

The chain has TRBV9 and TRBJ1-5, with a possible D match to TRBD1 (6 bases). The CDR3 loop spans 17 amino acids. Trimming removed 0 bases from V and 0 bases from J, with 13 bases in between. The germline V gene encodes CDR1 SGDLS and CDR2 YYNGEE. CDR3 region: CASSVGGGQYSNQPQHF. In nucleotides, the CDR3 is TGTGCCAGCAGCGTAGGAGGGGGACAATATAGCAATCAGCCCCAGCATTTT.

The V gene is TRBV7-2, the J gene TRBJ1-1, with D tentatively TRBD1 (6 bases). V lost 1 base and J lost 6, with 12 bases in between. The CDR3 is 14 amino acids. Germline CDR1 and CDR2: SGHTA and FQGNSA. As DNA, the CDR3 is TGTGCCAGCAGCTTAGAGGGGGTTGTCTCTGAAGCTTTCTTT. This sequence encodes CASSLEGVVSEAFF.

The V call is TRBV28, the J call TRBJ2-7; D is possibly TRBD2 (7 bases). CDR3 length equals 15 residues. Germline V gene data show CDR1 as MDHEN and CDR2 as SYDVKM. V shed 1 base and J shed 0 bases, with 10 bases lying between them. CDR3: CASSLFGGPSYEQYF. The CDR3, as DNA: TGTGCCAGCAGTTTATTCGGGGGGCCCTCCTACGAGCAGTACTTC. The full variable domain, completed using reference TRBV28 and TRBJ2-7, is DVKVTQSSRYLVKRTGEKVFLECVQDMDHENMFWYRQDPGLGLRLIYFSYDVKMKEKGDIPEGYSVSREKKERFSLILESASTNQTSMYLCASSLFGGPSYEQYFGPGTRLTVT.

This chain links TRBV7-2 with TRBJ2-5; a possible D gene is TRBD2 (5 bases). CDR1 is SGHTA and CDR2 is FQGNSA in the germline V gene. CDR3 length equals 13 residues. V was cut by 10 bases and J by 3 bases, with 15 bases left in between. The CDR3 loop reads CATKGRNEETQYF. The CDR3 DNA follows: TGTGCCACCAAAGGGAGAAACGAAGAGACCCAGTACTTC.

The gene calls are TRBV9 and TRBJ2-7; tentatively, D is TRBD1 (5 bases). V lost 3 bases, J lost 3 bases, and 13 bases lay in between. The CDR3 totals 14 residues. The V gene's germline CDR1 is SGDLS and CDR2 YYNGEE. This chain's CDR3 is CASSAQGRGYEQYF. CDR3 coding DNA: TGTGCCAGCAGCGCGCAGGGAAGGGGCTACGAGCAGTACTTC.

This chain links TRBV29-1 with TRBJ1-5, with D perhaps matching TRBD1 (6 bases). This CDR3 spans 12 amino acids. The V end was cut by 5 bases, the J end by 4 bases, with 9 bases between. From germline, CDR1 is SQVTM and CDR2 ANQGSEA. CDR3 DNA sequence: TGCAGCGTTACCCAGGGGAATCAGCCCCAGCATTTT. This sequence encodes CSVTQGNQPQHF.

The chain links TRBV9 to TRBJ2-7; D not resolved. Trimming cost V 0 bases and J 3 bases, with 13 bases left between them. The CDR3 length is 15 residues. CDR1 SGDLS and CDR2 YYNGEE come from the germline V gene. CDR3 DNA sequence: TGTGCCAGCAGCGTAGGTGAACAGAAATTCTACGAGCAGTACTTC. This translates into CASSVGEQKFYEQYF.

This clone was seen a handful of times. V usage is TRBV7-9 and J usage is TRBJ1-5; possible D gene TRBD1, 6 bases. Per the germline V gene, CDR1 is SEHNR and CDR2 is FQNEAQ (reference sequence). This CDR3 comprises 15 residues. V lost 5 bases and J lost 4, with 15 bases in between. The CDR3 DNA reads TGTGCCAGCAGCCCAGGGTCAGGGGCTAATCAGCCCCAGCATTTT. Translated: CASSPGSGANQPQHF.

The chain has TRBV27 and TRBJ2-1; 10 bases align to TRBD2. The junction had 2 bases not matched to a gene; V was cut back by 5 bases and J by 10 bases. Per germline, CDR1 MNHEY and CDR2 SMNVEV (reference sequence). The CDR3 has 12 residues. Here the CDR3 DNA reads TGTGCCAGCAGTCTACTAGCGGGGGAGCAGTTCTTC. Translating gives CASSLLAGEQFF.

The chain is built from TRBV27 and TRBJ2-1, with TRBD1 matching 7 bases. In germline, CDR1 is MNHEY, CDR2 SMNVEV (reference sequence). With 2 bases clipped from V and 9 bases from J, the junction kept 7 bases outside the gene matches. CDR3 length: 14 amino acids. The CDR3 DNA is TGTGCCAGCAGTTTAGAGAAGGGGGCGGGTGAGCAGTTCTTC. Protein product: CASSLEKGAGEQFF.

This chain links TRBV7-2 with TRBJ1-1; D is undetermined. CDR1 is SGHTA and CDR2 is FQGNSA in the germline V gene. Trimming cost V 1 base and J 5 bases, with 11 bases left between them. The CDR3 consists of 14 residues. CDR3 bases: TGTGCCAGCAGCTTAGACCCCCTCCGGACTGAAGCTTTCTTT. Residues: CASSLDPLRTEAFF.

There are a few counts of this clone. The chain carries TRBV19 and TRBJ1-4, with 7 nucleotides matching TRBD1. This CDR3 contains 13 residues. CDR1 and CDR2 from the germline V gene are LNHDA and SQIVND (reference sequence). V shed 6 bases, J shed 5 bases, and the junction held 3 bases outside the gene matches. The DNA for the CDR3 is TGTGCCAGTAGCAACAGGGGAAATGAAAAACTGTTTTTT. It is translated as CASSNRGNEKLFF.

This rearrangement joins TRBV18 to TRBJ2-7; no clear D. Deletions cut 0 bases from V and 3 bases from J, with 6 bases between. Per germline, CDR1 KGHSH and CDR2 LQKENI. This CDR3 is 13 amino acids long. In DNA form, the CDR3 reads TGTGCCAGCTCACCACCGGCCAACTACGAGCAGTACTTC. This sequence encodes CASSPPANYEQYF. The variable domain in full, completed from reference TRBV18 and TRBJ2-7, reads NAGVMQNPRHLVRRRGQEARLRCSPMKGHSHVYWYRQLPEEGLKFMVYLQKENIIDESGMPKERFSAEFPKEGPSILRIQQVVRGDSAAYFCASSPPANYEQYFGPGTRLTVT.

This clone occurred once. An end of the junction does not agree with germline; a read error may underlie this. CDR3 protein: CASSQGPGTGTVF. As DNA, the CDR3 is TGTGCCAGCAGCCAAGGGCCCGGGACAGGGACGGTTTTT. The chain couples TRBV3-1 (or the pseudogene TRBV3-2) to TRBJ1-4; TRBD1 matches at 9 bases. Germline values: CDR1 LGHDT, CDR2 YNNKEL (reference sequence). This CDR3 region has 13 residues.

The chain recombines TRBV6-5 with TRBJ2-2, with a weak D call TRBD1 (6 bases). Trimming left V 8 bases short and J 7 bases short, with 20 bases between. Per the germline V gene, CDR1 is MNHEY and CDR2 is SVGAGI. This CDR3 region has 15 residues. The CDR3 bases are TGTGCCAGCGAGTCTGTTGGGGGCCAGGGCGGGGAGCTGTTTTTT. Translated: CASESVGGQGGELFF.

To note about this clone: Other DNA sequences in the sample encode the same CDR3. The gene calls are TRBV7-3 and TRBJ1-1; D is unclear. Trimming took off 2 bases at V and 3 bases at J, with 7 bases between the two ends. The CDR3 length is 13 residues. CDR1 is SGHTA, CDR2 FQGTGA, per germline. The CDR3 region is CASSLRRDTEAFF. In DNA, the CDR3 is TGTGCCAGCAGCTTACGGCGGGACACTGAAGCTTTCTTT.

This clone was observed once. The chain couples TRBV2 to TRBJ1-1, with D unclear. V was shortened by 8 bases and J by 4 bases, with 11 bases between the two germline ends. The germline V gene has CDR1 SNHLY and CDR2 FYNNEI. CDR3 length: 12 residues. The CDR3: CASLRESTEAFF. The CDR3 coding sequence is TGTGCCAGCTTGAGGGAGAGCACTGAAGCTTTCTTT.

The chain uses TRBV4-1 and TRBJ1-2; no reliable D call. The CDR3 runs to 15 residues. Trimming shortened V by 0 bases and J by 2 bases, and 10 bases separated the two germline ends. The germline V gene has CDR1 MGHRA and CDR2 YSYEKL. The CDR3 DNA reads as TGCGCCAGCAGCCAAGATGTGCGGGAGAACTATGGCTACACCTTC. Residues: CASSQDVRENYGYTF.

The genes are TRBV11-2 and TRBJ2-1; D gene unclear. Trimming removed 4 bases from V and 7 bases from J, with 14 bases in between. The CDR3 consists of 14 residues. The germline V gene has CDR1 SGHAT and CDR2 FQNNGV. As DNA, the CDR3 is TGTGCCAGCAGCTCGCTCCGCGGTAATAATGAGCAGTTCTTC. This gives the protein CASSSLRGNNEQFF.

The CDR3 protein is CASSYSRDEVTEAFF. As DNA, the CDR3 is TGTGCCAGCAGTTACTCGAGGGATGAGGTCACTGAAGCTTTCTTT. The chain carries TRBV6-5 and TRBJ1-1; no reliable D call. Trimming pared 0 bases from V and 4 bases from J, leaving 12 bases between. This CDR3 spans 15 amino acids. CDR1 and CDR2 (germline): MNHEY, SVGAGI.